The following is a T cell receptor beta chain sequence with its context. This sample stems from a study of OX40 agonist ivuxolimab in advanced cancers. Study-level information: Aged roughly 20 to 79 with a mean of 60 years, they were 75% to 85% male.

The germline V gene encodes CDR1 DFQATT and CDR2 SNEGSKA (reference sequence). The CDR3 consists of 11 residues. V lost 5 bases and J lost 3, with 5 bases in between. Generated by immunoSEQ multiplex PCR, the TCRdb table keeps only in-frame clones and is missing some. The sample lists approximately 54,000 clones, approximately 91% seen once, with around 3.5% in the top ten. V and J are TRBV20-1 and TRBJ1-3; no reliable D call. The sample consisted of CD4+ or CD8+ T cells sorted from blood, taken in a trial of the OX40 agonist ivuxolimab. This TCR came from an adult with an advanced solid tumor such as melanoma, head and neck, liver or kidney cancer. The CDR3 bases are TGCAGTGCTCTTGGTGGAAACACCATATATTTT. Translated, it gives CSALGGNTIYF.